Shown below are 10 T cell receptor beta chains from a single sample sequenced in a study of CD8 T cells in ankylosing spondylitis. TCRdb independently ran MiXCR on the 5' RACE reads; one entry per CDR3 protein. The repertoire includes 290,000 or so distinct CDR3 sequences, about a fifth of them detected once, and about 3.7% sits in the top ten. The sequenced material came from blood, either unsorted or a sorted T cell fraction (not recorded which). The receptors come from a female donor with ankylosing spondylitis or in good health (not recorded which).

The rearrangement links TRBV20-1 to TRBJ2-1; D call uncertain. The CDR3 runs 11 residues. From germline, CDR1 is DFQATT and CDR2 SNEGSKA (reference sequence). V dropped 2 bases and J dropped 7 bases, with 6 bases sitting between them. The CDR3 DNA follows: TGCAGTGCTAGAATCCTAAATGAGCAGTTCTTC. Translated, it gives CSARILNEQFF.

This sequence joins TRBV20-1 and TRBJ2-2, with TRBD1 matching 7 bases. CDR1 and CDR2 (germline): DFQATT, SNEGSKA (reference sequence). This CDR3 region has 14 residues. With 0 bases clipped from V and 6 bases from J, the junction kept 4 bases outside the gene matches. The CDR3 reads CSAREDRAAGELFF. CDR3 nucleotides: TGCAGTGCTAGAGAAGACAGGGCTGCCGGGGAGCTGTTTTTT.

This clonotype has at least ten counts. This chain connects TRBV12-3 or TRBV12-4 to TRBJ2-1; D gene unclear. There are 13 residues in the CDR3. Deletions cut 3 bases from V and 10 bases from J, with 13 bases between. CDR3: CASSLDRYGEQFF. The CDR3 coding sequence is TGTGCCAGCAGTTTGGATAGGTATGGAGAGCAGTTCTTC.

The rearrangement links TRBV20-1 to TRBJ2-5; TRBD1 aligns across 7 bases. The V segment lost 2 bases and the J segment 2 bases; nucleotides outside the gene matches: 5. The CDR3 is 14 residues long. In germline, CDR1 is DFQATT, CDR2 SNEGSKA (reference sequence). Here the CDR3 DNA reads TGCAGTGCTAGAACGGCCAGGGGGCAAGAGACCCAGTACTTC. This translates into CSARTARGQETQYF.

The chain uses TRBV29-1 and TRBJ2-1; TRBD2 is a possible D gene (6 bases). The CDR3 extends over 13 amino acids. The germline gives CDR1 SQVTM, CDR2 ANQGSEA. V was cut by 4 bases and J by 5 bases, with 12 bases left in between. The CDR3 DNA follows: TGCAGCGTTGCCCTGGGCGGGAACAATGAGCAGTTCTTC. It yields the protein CSVALGGNNEQFF.

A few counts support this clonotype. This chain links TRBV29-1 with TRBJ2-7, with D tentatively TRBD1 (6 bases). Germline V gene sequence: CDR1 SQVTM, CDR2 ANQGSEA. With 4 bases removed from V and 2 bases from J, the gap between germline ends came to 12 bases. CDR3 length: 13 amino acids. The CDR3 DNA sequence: TGCAGCGTTGTTCCGGACAGCCCCTACGAGCAGTACTTC. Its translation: CSVVPDSPYEQYF.

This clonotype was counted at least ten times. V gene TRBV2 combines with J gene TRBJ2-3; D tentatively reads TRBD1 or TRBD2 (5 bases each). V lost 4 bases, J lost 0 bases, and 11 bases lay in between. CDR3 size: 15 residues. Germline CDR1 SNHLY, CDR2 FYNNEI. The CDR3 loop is CASSVSGPSTDTQYF. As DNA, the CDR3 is TGTGCCAGCAGTGTGTCGGGGCCGAGCACAGATACGCAGTATTTT.

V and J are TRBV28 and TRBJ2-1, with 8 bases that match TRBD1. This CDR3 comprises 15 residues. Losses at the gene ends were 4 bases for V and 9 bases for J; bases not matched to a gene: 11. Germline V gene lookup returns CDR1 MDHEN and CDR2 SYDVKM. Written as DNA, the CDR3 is TGTGCCAGCAGTTCTCGACAGGGGAAGGGCAGTGAGCAGTTCTTC. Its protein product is CASSSRQGKGSEQFF.

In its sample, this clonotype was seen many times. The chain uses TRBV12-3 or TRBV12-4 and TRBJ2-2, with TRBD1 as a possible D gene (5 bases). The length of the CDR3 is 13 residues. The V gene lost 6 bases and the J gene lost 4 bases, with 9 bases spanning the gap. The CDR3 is CASSQDSTGELFF. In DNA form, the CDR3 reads TGTGCCAGCAGCCAAGACAGCACCGGGGAGCTGTTTTTT.

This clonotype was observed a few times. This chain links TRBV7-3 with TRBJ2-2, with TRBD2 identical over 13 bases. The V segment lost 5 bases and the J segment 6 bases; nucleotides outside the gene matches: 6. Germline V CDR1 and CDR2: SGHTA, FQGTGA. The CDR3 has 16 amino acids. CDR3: CASSALTSGRAGELFF. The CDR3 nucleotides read TGTGCCAGCAGCGCACTTACTAGCGGGAGGGCCGGGGAGCTGTTTTTT.